This T cell receptor (beta chain) was found in a study of yellow fever vaccine responses in identical twins. This CDR3 has 12 residues. V lost 4 bases, J lost 4 bases, and 7 bases lay in between. Via MiXCR, TCRdb re-called the RT-PCR reads, giving one row per CDR3 protein. The sample has over 800 distinct CDR3 sequences, 80% to 95% seen once. This clonotype appeared a single time. The sequencing used T cells from blood (PBMCs), unsorted or a sorted subset (not recorded which), collected before or after yellow fever vaccination (not recorded which). V gene TRBV23-1 combines with J gene TRBJ1-1; no firm D call. TRBV23-1 is an open reading frame, and its role is uncertain. This receptor was taken from a young woman who received the yellow fever vaccine. CDR3 in amino acids: CASSRPPTEAFF. CDR3 nucleotide sequence: TGCGCCAGCAGTCGACCCCCCACTGAAGCTTTCTTT.